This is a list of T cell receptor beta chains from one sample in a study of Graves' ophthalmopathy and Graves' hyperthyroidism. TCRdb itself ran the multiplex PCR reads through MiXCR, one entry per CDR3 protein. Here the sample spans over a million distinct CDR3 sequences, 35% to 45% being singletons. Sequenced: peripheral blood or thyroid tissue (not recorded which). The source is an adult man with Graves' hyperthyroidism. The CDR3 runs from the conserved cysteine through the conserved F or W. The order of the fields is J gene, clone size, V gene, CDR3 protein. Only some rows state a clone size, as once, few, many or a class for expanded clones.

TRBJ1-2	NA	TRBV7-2	CASSLALTDGYTF
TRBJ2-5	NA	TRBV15	CATSKGSGVRETQYF
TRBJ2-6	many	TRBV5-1	CASSFDSGANVLTF
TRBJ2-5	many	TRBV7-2	CASSLGVRGETQYF
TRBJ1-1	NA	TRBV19	CASSNTGTGGRNTEAFF
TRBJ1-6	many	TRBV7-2	CASSFRQGLISPLHF
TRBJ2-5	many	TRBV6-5	CASSYSGVLQETQYF
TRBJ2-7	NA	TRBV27	CASRALAGGEQYF
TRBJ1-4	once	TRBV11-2	CASSAGLRATNEKLFF
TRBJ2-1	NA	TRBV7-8	CASSLVAGQGVTGTKWFF
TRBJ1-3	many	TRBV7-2	CASSEYGNTIYF
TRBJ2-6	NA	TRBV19	CASSIGTRISGANVLTF
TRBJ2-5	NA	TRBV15	CATSRDVYQETQYF
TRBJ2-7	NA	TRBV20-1	CSAGDQAASYEQYF
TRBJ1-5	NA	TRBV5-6	CASSFRGQTGFKPQHF
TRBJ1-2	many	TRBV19	CASSTGAGYTF
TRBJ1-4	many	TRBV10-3	CAISESPGGAGNEKLFF
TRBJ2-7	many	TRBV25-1	CASSPKRQVAYEQYF
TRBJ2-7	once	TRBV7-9	CASIGAGGLTYEQYF
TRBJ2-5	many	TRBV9	CASSFTEKETQYF
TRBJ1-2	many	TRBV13	CASAPTSFDYGYTF
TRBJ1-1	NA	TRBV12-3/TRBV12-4	CASSQGTGDRNTEAFF
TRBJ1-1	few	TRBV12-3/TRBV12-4	CASTGDSGVSNTEAFF
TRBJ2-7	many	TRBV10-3	CAISPGQNYEQYF
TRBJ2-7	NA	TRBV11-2	CAGSSAGTGGSYEQYF
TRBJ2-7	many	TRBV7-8	CASSSDPTAQLGQLVEQYF
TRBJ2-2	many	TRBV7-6	CASSLARELFF
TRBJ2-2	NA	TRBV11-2	CASSLERMNTGELFF
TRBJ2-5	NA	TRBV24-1	CATRETSGNQETQYF
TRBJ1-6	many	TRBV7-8	CASSPGQGNSPLHF
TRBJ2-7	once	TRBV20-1	CSAGDRGAYNEQYF
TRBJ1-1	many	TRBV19	CASSYRGANPEAFF
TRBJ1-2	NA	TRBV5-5	CASSILAGQSNYGYTF
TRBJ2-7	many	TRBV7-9	CASSSERLYEQYF
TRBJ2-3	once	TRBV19	CASRKSTEDTQYF
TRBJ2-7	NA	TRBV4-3	CASSQGVSRGMVYEQYF
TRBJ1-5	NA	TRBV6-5	CASSTSLPRDNQPQHF
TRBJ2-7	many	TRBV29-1	CSVGLLGHYEQYF
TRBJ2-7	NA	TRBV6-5	CASSYSWDSATYEQYF
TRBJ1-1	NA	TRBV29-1	CSAAQGARSTEAFF
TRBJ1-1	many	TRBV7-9	CATGGTLVMNTEAFF
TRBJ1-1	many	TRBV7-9	CASSLAVTDNTEAFF
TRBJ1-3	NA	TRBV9	CAGSSRTGYSGNTIYF
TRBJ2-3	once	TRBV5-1	CASSLRSPPDTQYF
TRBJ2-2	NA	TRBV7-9	CASSQETGLGGELFF
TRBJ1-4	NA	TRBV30	CAFWITTNEKLFF
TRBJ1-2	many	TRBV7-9	CASSRLGTQSDYGYTF
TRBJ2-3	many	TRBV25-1	CASTRDLAGTDTQYF
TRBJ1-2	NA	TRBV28	CASSLENGVSGYTF